A single sample is the source of the 23 T cell receptor beta chains below, sequenced in a study of blood T cell repertoires in COVID-19. The repertoire was sequenced with immunoSEQ multiplex PCR; TCRdb's copy has only in-frame clones and lacks some. The repertoire has about 240,000 clones, around 82% of them found once; the top ten carry over 3.5%. The material sequenced was peripheral blood. The origin of the receptors is a woman in her sixties or seventies with acute or convalescent COVID-19.

The chain combines TRBV5-6 with TRBJ1-4; D gene ambiguous. The length of the CDR3 is 16 residues. The germline V gene encodes CDR1 SGHDT and CDR2 YYEEEE. V lost 0 bases and J lost 6, with 15 bases in between. CDR3 protein: CASSLALTTVHEKLFF. The DNA for the CDR3 is TGTGCCAGCAGCTTGGCCTTAACAACCGTTCATGAAAAACTGTTTTTT.

The CDR3 nucleotides read TGTGCCAGCAGCCAACAGGGGGCCACTGAAGCTTTCTTT. This translates into CASSQQGATEAFF. The chain couples TRBV7-2 to TRBJ1-1; TRBD1 matches 9 bases. The CDR3 runs 13 residues. V shed 5 bases and J 4 bases; nucleotides not matched to a gene: 2. The germline V gene has CDR1 SGHTA and CDR2 FQGNSA.

Only a few counts were recorded for this clone. Other nucleotide sequences in the sample specify the same CDR3. J is TRBJ1-5 and V is TRBV25-1, with D possibly matching TRBD1 (6 bases). There are 14 residues in the CDR3. Trimming stripped 8 bases from V and 2 bases from J, with 13 bases between. Per germline, CDR1 MGHDK and CDR2 SYGVNS. The CDR3 loop reads CASGNRAGNQPQHF. CDR3 sequence (DNA): TGTGCCAGCGGCAACAGGGCTGGCAATCAGCCCCAGCATTTT.

CDR3 coding DNA: TGTGCCAGCAGCGCAGACTTGTTGGGTCGGACAGGGGGCAATGAGCAGTTCTTC. Its protein product is CASSADLLGRTGGNEQFF. The J gene is TRBJ2-1, the V gene TRBV7-8, with 10 bases that match TRBD1. CDR3 length: 18 residues. V gave up 5 bases and J gave up 6 bases; unmatched junction bases: 16. CDR1 and CDR2 (germline): SGHVS, FQNEAQ. The variable domain in full, completed from reference TRBV7-8 and TRBJ2-1, reads GAGVSQSPRYKVAKRGQDVALRCDPISGHVSLFWYQQALGQGPEFLTYFQNEAQLDKSGLPSDRFFAERPEGSVSTLKIQRTQQEDSAVYLCASSADLLGRTGGNEQFFGPGTRLTVL.

This chain joins TRBV6-5 and TRBJ2-5, with 10 bases identical to TRBD1. Germline V gives CDR1 MNHEY, CDR2 SVGAGI. After removal of 6 bases from V and 3 bases from J, the junction contained 7 bases not matched to a gene. The CDR3 runs 15 residues. Here the CDR3 DNA reads TGTGCCAGCAGCTTCCGGGACAGGGGTGAAGAGACCCAGTACTTC. It encodes CASSFRDRGEETQYF.

This chain links TRBV5-1 with TRBJ1-1; D might be TRBD1 (5 bases). Germline values: CDR1 SGHRS, CDR2 YFSETQ. V lost 5 bases, J lost 0 bases, and 8 bases lay in between. This CDR3 contains 13 residues. CDR3 sequence reads: CASRAGLNTEAFF. The CDR3 DNA reads TGCGCCAGCAGGGCAGGGTTGAACACTGAAGCTTTCTTT.

The rearrangement uses TRBV9 and TRBJ2-1; 8 bases are a match to TRBD1. Germline V gene data show CDR1 as SGDLS and CDR2 as YYNGEE. V lost 4 bases, J lost 7 bases, and 7 bases stayed unmatched. The CDR3 has 14 residues. The CDR3 nucleotides are TGTGCCAGCAGCTTCCAGGGGGCGGGGAATGAGCAGTTCTTC. Its protein product is CASSFQGAGNEQFF.

The gene calls are TRBV11-2 and TRBJ2-7, with 12 bases that match TRBD2. The CDR3 sequence is 15 residues long. V dropped 1 base and J dropped 3; count of bases not matched to a gene: 1. Germline-derived CDR1 and CDR2 are SGHAT and FQNNGV. CDR3 DNA: TGTGCCAGCAGCTTAGGGACTAGCGGGGACTACGAGCAGTACTTC. Translating gives CASSLGTSGDYEQYF.

In nucleotides, the CDR3 is TGTGCCAGCAGCCCTGAGGACTATGGCTACACCTTC. It codes for CASSPEDYGYTF. The J gene is TRBJ1-2, the V gene TRBV2, with D hard to call. The CDR3 length is 12 residues. The V end lost 6 bases, the J end lost 3 bases, and 8 bases lay between the germline ends. Germline loops: CDR1 SNHLY, CDR2 FYNNEI.

The CDR3 region is CASTDSQNQPQHF. CDR3 DNA: TGTGCCAGCACGGACAGCCAAAATCAGCCCCAGCATTTT. This chain uses TRBV6-5 with TRBJ1-5; the D gene is possibly TRBD1 (6 bases). Germline values: CDR1 MNHEY, CDR2 SVGAGI. The CDR3 consists of 13 residues. Trimming removed 7 bases from V and 4 bases from J, with 11 bases in between.

The genes are TRBV28 and TRBJ1-5; no clear D gene. The CDR3 extends over 15 amino acids. Trimming cost V 3 bases and J 2 bases, with 11 bases left between them. CDR1 and CDR2 (germline): MDHEN, SYDVKM. CDR3 amino acids: CASSFDAGGNQPQHF. The CDR3 region has the DNA TGTGCCAGCAGTTTTGACGCCGGAGGCAATCAGCCCCAGCATTTT.

The V gene is TRBV5-4, the J gene TRBJ1-2, with TRBD1 matching 8 bases. The germline V gene has CDR1 SGHNT and CDR2 YYREEE (reference sequence). V shed 4 bases, J shed 3 bases, and the junction held 5 bases outside the gene matches. The CDR3 contains 14 residues. The CDR3 bases are TGTGCCAGCAGCAAAGTGGACAGGGACTATGGCTACACCTTC. Translation gives CASSKVDRDYGYTF. Full variable domain (outside the CDR3, taken from reference TRBV5-4 and TRBJ1-2): ETGVTQSPTHLIKTRGQQVTLRCSSQSGHNTVSWYQQALGQGPQFIFQYYREEENGRGNFPPRFSGLQFPNYSSELNVNALELDDSALYLCASSKVDRDYGYTFGSGTRLTVV.

V usage is TRBV10-3 and J usage is TRBJ2-7, with D tentatively TRBD1 (5 bases). CDR1 and CDR2 (germline): ENHRY, SYGVKD. V was clipped by 7 bases and J by 2 bases, with 12 bases between them. The CDR3 covers 13 residues. CDR3 bases: TGTGCCATCACTAAGGGGCTTACCTACGAGCAGTACTTC. Amino acids: CAITKGLTYEQYF.

The chain couples TRBV4-2 to TRBJ1-4, with D perhaps matching TRBD1 (5 bases). With 0 bases removed from V and 8 bases from J, the gap between germline ends came to 16 bases. Germline V gene data show CDR1 as LGHNA and CDR2 as YNFKEQ. This CDR3 region has 16 residues. For the CDR3, the DNA is TGTGCCAGCAGCCAAGATTTACCTACAGGTTCCGAAAAACTGTTTTTT. Amino acid sequence: CASSQDLPTGSEKLFF.

This sequence joins TRBV5-1 and TRBJ2-2, with D possibly matching TRBD1 (5 bases). This CDR3 is built from 14 residues. The germline V gene has CDR1 SGHRS and CDR2 YFSETQ. V dropped 4 bases and J dropped 5 bases, with 12 bases sitting between them. In DNA form, the CDR3 reads TGCGCCAGCAGCATCGGACACGCAACCGGGGAGCTGTTTTTT. Amino acids: CASSIGHATGELFF. Variable domain in full (rest from reference TRBV5-1 and TRBJ2-2): KAGVTQTPRYLIKTRGQQVTLSCSPISGHRSVSWYQQTPGQGLQFLFEYFSETQRNKGNFPGRFSGRQFSNSRSEMNVSTLELGDSALYLCASSIGHATGELFFGEGSRLTVL.

This clone came up a few times. This chain connects TRBV12-3 or TRBV12-4 to TRBJ2-1; D is possibly TRBD1 (6 bases). Trimming left V 7 bases short and J 7 bases short, with 14 bases between. The CDR3 runs 13 residues. As DNA, the CDR3 is TGTGCCAGCAAGGGCAGGGGCCGTAATGAGCAGTTCTTC. The encoded protein is CASKGRGRNEQFF.

This chain uses TRBV6-5 with TRBJ1-1; the D gene is possibly TRBD1 (5 bases). V was trimmed by 5 bases and J by 1 base, leaving 8 bases between them. Per the germline V gene, CDR1 is MNHEY and CDR2 is SVGAGI. The CDR3 totals 13 residues. CDR3 protein: CASSPTANTEAFF. CDR3 nucleotides: TGTGCCAGCAGTCCGACAGCGAACACTGAAGCTTTCTTT.

The V gene is TRBV4-3, the J gene TRBJ2-5, with a possible D match to TRBD2 (7 bases). This CDR3 is built from 15 residues. Germline V CDR1 and CDR2: LGHNA, YSLEER. The V and J ends lost 4 bases and 2 bases respectively, with 14 bases between them. Here the CDR3 DNA reads TGCGCCAGCAGCCTAGGGCGGGGGCAACAAGAGACCCAGTACTTC. It codes for CASSLGRGQQETQYF.

This chain connects TRBV7-2 to TRBJ1-4; D gene uncertain. V lost 2 bases and J 5 bases, leaving 12 bases between the germline ends. The CDR3 contains 15 residues. The germline V gene has CDR1 SGHTA and CDR2 FQGNSA. In DNA form, the CDR3 reads TGTGCCAGCAGCTTACAGTCCGGTAGCAATGAAAAACTGTTTTTT. Translated, it gives CASSLQSGSNEKLFF.

The gene calls are TRBV7-2 and TRBJ1-6; weak D call: TRBD1 (6 bases). V shed 6 bases and J shed 7 bases, with 7 bases lying between them. Germline-derived CDR1 and CDR2 are SGHTA and FQGNSA. This CDR3 comprises 12 residues. CDR3 loop: CASRTGNSPLHF. DNA for the CDR3: TGTGCCAGCAGAACAGGGAATTCACCCCTCCACTTT.

In nucleotides, the CDR3 is TGTGCCAGCAGCCAAGAGGGGGGGATCCAAGAGACCCAGTACTTC. Its translation is CASSQEGGIQETQYF. This chain joins TRBV4-2 and TRBJ2-5; 7 bases are shared with TRBD2. This CDR3 has 15 residues. With V trimmed by 0 bases and J by 1 base, 2 bases remained unmatched. Looked up from germline, CDR1 is LGHNA and CDR2 is YNFKEQ.

A single count supports this clone. The chain links TRBV2 to TRBJ2-5, with TRBD2 matching 14 bases. CDR1 and CDR2 from the germline V gene are SNHLY and FYNNEI. The CDR3 loop spans 16 amino acids. Trimming at V came to 4 bases and at J to 1 base, leaving 2 bases not matched to a gene. DNA for the CDR3: TGTGCCAGCAGTGGGACTAGCGGGGGGCTCCAAGAGACCCAGTACTTC. It yields the protein CASSGTSGGLQETQYF.

As regards this clone: This specimen includes other DNA sequences encoding the same CDR3. The rearrangement links TRBV28 to TRBJ1-1, with 8 bases that match TRBD1. CDR3 length: 14 residues. The V gene's germline CDR1 is MDHEN and CDR2 SYDVKM. Trimming cost V 5 bases and J 1 base; bases outside gene matches: 3. CDR3 nucleotide sequence: TGTGCCAGCAGTCCCGGGACAGGGAACACTGAAGCTTTCTTT. It specifies CASSPGTGNTEAFF.